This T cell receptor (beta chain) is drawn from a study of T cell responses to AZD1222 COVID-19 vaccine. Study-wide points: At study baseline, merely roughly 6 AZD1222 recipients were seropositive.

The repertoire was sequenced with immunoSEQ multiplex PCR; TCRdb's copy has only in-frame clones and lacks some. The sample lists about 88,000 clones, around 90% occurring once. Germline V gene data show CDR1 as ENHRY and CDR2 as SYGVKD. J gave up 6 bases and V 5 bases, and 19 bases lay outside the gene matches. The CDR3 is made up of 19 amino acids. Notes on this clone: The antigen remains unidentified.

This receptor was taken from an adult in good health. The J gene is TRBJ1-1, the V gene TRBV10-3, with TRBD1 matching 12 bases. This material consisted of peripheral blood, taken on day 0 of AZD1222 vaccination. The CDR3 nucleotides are TGTGCCATCAGTCGGCAACCTGGGACAGGGGGCGCGTTTGGGGCTGAAGCTTTCTTT. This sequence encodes CAISRQPGTGGAFGAEAFF.